These 5 T cell receptor beta chains share one sample of origin, sequenced in a study of cytomegalovirus exposure and HLA in healthy donors. Researchers ran the PCR with 60 Vbeta and 13 Jbeta primers. Assay used: immunoSEQ multiplex PCR; TCRdb lists only in-frame clones, some missing. This table holds about 140,000 clones. Sequenced: PBMCs. These receptors came from a young woman in good health and CMV-seronegative.

The rearrangement links TRBV9 to TRBJ2-6; D is undetermined. The CDR3 length is 16 residues. Trimming left V 4 bases short and J 1 base short, with 12 bases between. Germline values: CDR1 SGDLS, CDR2 YYNGEE. Here the CDR3 DNA reads TGTGCCAGCAGCCCCAGATGGCGGTCTGGGGCCAACGTCCTGACTTTC. Translating gives CASSPRWRSGANVLTF. Supplemented by reference TRBV9 and TRBJ2-6, the full variable domain reads DSGVTQTPKHLITATGQRVTLRCSPRSGDLSVYWYQQSLDQGLQFLIQYYNGEERAKGNILERFSAQQFPDLHSELNLSSLELGDSALYFCASSPRWRSGANVLTFGAGSRLTVL.

The rearrangement links TRBV11-1 to TRBJ1-1; TRBD1 might be the D (5 bases). V was cut by 4 bases and J by 11 bases, with 17 bases left in between. Germline CDR1 SGHAT, CDR2 FQDESV (reference sequence). The CDR3 spans 13 residues. The CDR3 DNA is TGTGCCAGCAGCTACTGGCCAACGGGGGAGGCTTTCTTT. Its protein product is CASSYWPTGEAFF. Variable domain in full (rest from reference TRBV11-1 and TRBJ1-1): EAEVAQSPRYKITEKSQAVAFWCDPISGHATLYWYRQILGQGPELLVQFQDESVVDDSQLPKDRFSAERLKGVDSTLKIQPAELGDSAMYLCASSYWPTGEAFFGQGTRLTVV.

The genes are TRBV6-6 and TRBJ2-7, with D perhaps matching TRBD2 (7 bases). Trimming removed 5 bases from V and 4 bases from J, with 21 bases in between. The CDR3 has 16 residues. Germline V gene lookup returns CDR1 MNHNY and CDR2 SVGAGI (reference sequence). The CDR3 region has the DNA TGTGCCAGCAGTGGGACAACGGGACGGGAGGAATACGAGCAGTACGTC. Translated, it gives CASSGTTGREEYEQYV.

The CDR3 here is CASSLVASGYVNEQFF. DNA of the CDR3: TGTGCCAGCAGCTTAGTGGCTAGCGGTTACGTCAATGAGCAGTTCTTC. The chain is built from TRBV7-9 and TRBJ2-1; 7 nucleotides align to TRBD2. J gave up 6 bases and V 1 base, and 9 bases lay outside the gene matches. The CDR3 is made up of 16 amino acids. CDR1 and CDR2 (germline): SEHNR, FQNEAQ (reference sequence).

V usage is TRBV28 and J usage is TRBJ2-3; the match to TRBD2 covers 11 bases. The CDR3 extends over 16 amino acids. CDR1 is MDHEN and CDR2 is SYDVKM in the germline V gene. V trimming: 9 bases; J trimming: 4 bases; junction bases outside the gene matches: 12. Here the CDR3 DNA reads TGTGCCAGTACTACTAGCGGGAGTTTGGAGGCAGATACGCAGTATTTT. This codes for CASTTSGSLEADTQYF.